This T cell receptor (beta chain) appears in the sequencing data of a study of Graves' ophthalmopathy and Graves' hyperthyroidism. Study details: The authors collected peripheral blood at initial diagnosis, before any treatment.

Beta-chain TCR CDR3 regions were amplified from RNA transcripts. HTBI primers served in a first-round RT-PCR, which a second-round multiplex PCR followed. Via MiXCR, TCRdb re-called the multiplex PCR reads, giving one row per CDR3 protein. The data show roughly 410,000 distinct CDR3 sequences, roughly 15% seen once. CDR3 length: 16 residues. The trim removed 0 bases at V and 1 base at J, leaving 2 bases unmatched. Germline V gene data show CDR1 as SGDLS and CDR2 as YYNGEE. The receptor was derived from a woman aged 18-35 years with stable Graves' hyperthyroidism. The chain joins TRBV9 to TRBJ2-5, with 11 nucleotides matching TRBD2. Input material: peripheral blood. In DNA form, the CDR3 reads TGTGCCAGCAGCGTAGGAACTAGCGGGGGCCAAGAGACCCAGTACTTC. Encoded protein: CASSVGTSGGQETQYF.